Described below is a single T cell receptor (beta chain) sequence and its context. The record originates from a study of blood T cell repertoires in COVID-19. Looking at the study overall: T cells, B-cell-depleted T cells, or PBMCs provided the cDNA or gDNA that served as material.

V dropped 5 bases and J dropped 7 bases, with 18 bases sitting between them. The CDR3 is made up of 15 amino acids. Germline-derived CDR1 and CDR2 are MDHEN and SYDVKM. Assay used: immunoSEQ multiplex PCR; TCRdb lists only in-frame clones, some missing. The sample includes around 71,000 clones, about 79% of them seen just once. This TCR was sampled from a man aged 65 to 85 with acute or convalescent COVID-19. The chain links TRBV28 to TRBJ1-5; D is unclear. The sample consisted of peripheral blood. In nucleotides, the CDR3 is TGTGCCAGCAGTCCCCCGTCCGTGACGGAGCAGCCCCAGCATTTT. Translated, it gives CASSPPSVTEQPQHF.